This T cell receptor (beta chain) was sequenced during a study of T cell repertoires in cytomegalovirus infection. TCRdb ran MiXCR on the reads and lists one entry per CDR3 protein. The sample holds 650,000 to 900,000 distinct CDR3 sequences, 32% seen once. The CDR3 sequence is 14 residues long. V lost 0 bases, J lost 5 bases, and 2 bases stayed unmatched. Germline V CDR1 and CDR2: LGHDT, YNNKEL (reference sequence). This clonotype was counted only a few times. Its antigen is not known. V usage is TRBV3-1 and J usage is TRBJ1-2; 8 positions agree with TRBD1. This clonotype originated in a human donor in good health (CMV status not recorded). Some clones in this sample may be carry-over from other donors' samples. The sample here was cultured CD8+ T cells from PBMCs, taken from culture after CMV antigen stimulation. The CDR3 nucleotides read TGTGCCAGCAGCCAAGATCGGACAGGGTATGGCTACACCTTC. Protein: CASSQDRTGYGYTF.